The present entry profiles one T cell receptor (beta chain) with its context. Clones were sequenced by immunoSEQ multiplex PCR, and TCRdb holds only the in-frame ones, with some missing. The sample holds about 380,000 clones, over 75% seen once. The record originates from a study of blood T cell repertoires in COVID-19. Those who participated ranged in age from roughly 18 to 100 years and resided in about two dozen US areas. Before being deemed recovered, Cohort 3 donors had two negative PCRs, clearance, or symptom resolution. Looked up from germline, CDR1 is MNHEY and CDR2 is SVGAGI. The trim removed 4 bases at V and 2 bases at J, leaving 5 bases unmatched. This CDR3 comprises 14 residues.

The source of this sequence is a man younger than 40 who had recovered from COVID-19. Sample: PBMCs or T cells enriched from blood (not recorded which). This sequence joins TRBV6-5 and TRBJ2-7, with TRBD1 matching over 7 bases. The CDR3 nucleotides are TGTGCCAGCAGTTCCGGGACAGTTGCCTACGAGCAGTACTTC. Encoded protein: CASSSGTVAYEQYF.